This T cell receptor beta chain was profiled in a study of T cell repertoires in cytomegalovirus infection. The sample holds a few counts of this clonotype. TCRdb re-called the reads with MiXCR, one entry per CDR3 protein. Here the sample spans approximately 500,000 distinct CDR3 sequences, 16% being singletons. Germline V gene data show CDR1 as MNHEY and CDR2 as SMNVEV (reference sequence). Deletions cut 6 bases from V and 4 bases from J, with 18 bases between. The CDR3 extends over 15 amino acids. The receptor's source is a human donor in good health (CMV status not recorded). Some clones in this sample may be carry-over from other donors' samples. This chain connects TRBV27 to TRBJ1-1; D is uncertain. Material for sequencing was CD8+ T cells from PBMCs. CDR3 in amino acids: CASSLSIDSGTEAFF. DNA for the CDR3: TGTGCCAGCAGCCTGTCGATAGATTCGGGCACTGAAGCTTTCTTT.